This T cell receptor (beta chain) was obtained from a study of patients and donors after allogeneic stem cell transplantation. Germline CDR1 reads SGHDT; CDR2 reads YYEEEE. This CDR3 region has 17 residues. J lost 0 bases, V lost 3 bases, and 11 bases had no gene match. This clonotype was seen repeatedly, ten times or more. TCRdb reprocessed the RT-PCR reads via MiXCR and lists one record per CDR3 protein. This sample has approximately 210,000 distinct CDR3 sequences; around two fifths occur once, and the top ten carry 30% to 35%. The clonotype was recovered from a human donor who was either an allogeneic HSCT recipient or a stem cell or donor lymphocyte infusion donor (not recorded which). It is not recorded whose cells these are; they may come from a transplant donor. This chain links TRBV5-6 with TRBJ2-7; 8 nucleotides line up with TRBD2. The sample comprised blood, either unsorted or a sorted T cell fraction (not recorded which). CDR3 loop: CASSSLLTSGSSYEQYF. The CDR3 nucleotides are TGTGCCAGCAGCTCCCTCCTTACTAGCGGAAGCTCCTACGAGCAGTACTTC.